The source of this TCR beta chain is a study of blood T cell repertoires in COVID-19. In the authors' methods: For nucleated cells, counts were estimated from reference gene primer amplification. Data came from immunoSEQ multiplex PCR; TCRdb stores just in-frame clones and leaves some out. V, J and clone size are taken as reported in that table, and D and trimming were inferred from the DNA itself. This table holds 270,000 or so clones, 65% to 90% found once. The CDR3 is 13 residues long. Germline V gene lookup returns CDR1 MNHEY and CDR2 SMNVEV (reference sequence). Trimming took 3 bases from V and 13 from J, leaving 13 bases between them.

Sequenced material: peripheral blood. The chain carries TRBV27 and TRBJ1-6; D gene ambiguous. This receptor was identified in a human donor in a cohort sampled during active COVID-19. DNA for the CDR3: TGTGCCAGCAGTTTCCAACTAGTTGGCCCCCTCCACTTT. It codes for CASSFQLVGPLHF.